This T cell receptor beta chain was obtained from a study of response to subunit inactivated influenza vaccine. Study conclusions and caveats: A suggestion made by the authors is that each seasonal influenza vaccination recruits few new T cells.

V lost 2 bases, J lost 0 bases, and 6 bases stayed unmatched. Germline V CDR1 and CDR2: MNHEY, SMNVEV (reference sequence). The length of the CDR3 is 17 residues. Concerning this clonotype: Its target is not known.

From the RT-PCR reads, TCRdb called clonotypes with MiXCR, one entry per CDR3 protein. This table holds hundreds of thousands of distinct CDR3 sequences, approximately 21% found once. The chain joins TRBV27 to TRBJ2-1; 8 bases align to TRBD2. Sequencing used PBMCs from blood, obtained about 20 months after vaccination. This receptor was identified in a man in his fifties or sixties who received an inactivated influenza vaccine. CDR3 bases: TGTGCCAGCAGTTTACTCCCAGCGGGGGACTCCTACAATGAGCAGTTCTTC. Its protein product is CASSLLPAGDSYNEQFF.